One and the same sample provided the 25 T cell receptor beta chains below, sequenced in a study of blood T cell repertoires in COVID-19. The method was immunoSEQ multiplex PCR; TCRdb's version includes in-frame clones alone and lacks a portion of them. The repertoire holds 200,000 to 250,000 clones, with under 90% as singletons. The sequencing input was PBMCs or T cells enriched from blood (not recorded which). Receptors were obtained from a woman between 45 and 65 years old who had been exposed to COVID-19.

The rearrangement uses TRBV14 and TRBJ2-7; the D gene is possibly TRBD2 (6 bases). This CDR3 region has 13 residues. Germline V gives CDR1 SGHDN, CDR2 FVKESK. Trimming removed 6 bases from V and 2 bases from J, with 11 bases in between. The CDR3 protein is CASRGGGTYEQYF. The CDR3 DNA reads TGTGCCAGCAGGGGTGGAGGGACCTACGAGCAGTACTTC.

The V call is TRBV7-8, the J call TRBJ2-2; D call uncertain. The V gene lost 1 base and the J gene lost 5 bases, with 11 bases spanning the gap. The CDR3 loop spans 15 amino acids. CDR1 is SGHVS and CDR2 is FQNEAQ in the germline V gene. The CDR3 coding sequence is TGTGCCAGCAGCTTAGACACTTTCAGGACCGGGGAGCTGTTTTTT. As protein: CASSLDTFRTGELFF.

The chain carries TRBV6-5 and TRBJ2-5, with D maybe TRBD1 (6 bases). Trimming took off 6 bases at V and 5 bases at J, with 13 bases between the two ends. This CDR3 is 13 amino acids long. CDR1 is MNHEY and CDR2 is SVGAGI in the germline V gene. CDR3: CASRGAPGETQYF. For the CDR3, the DNA is TGTGCCAGCAGGGGGGCCCCAGGGGAGACCCAGTACTTC.

The genes are TRBV7-3 and TRBJ2-7; 9 bases are shared with TRBD1. The CDR3 covers 15 residues. Germline loops: CDR1 SGHTA, CDR2 FQGTGA. Trimming cost V 2 bases and J 1 base; bases outside gene matches: 3. The CDR3 DNA reads as TGTGCCAGCAGCTTATCCGGGACAGGGTCCTACGAGCAGTACTTC. It is translated as CASSLSGTGSYEQYF.

The chain has TRBV3-1 (or the pseudogene TRBV3-2) and TRBJ1-6; D gene ambiguous. CDR3 length: 14 amino acids. Germline V gene sequence: CDR1 LGHDT, CDR2 YNNKEL (reference sequence). Trimming left V 4 bases short and J 9 bases short, with 13 bases between. The DNA for the CDR3 is TGTGCCAGCAGCCTCAGGCAGGTTTCTTCACCCCTCCACTTT. This codes for CASSLRQVSSPLHF.

V and J are TRBV9 and TRBJ1-3; D might be TRBD1 (6 bases). Germline CDR1 is SGDLS and CDR2 is YYNGEE. The CDR3 runs 15 residues. Trimming left V 3 bases short and J 8 bases short, with 18 bases between. The CDR3 coding sequence is TGTGCCAGCAGCGCCCCGGGACACGGTTTAGACACCATATATTTT. Its protein is CASSAPGHGLDTIYF.

This clone appeared once. The rearrangement uses TRBV12-5 and TRBJ1-2; 9 nucleotides align to TRBD1. Germline V lookup: CDR1 LGHNT, CDR2 FRNRAP. V dropped 6 bases and J dropped 1; count of bases not matched to a gene: 18. The CDR3 runs 19 residues. The CDR3: CASGPRTGANVENNYGYTF. The CDR3 bases are TGTGCTAGTGGCCCGCGGACAGGGGCAAACGTGGAAAATAACTATGGCTACACCTTC.

The chain joins TRBV18 to TRBJ2-4; D is undetermined. Germline CDR1 and CDR2: KGHSH and LQKENI. This CDR3 comprises 13 residues. The V end lost 3 bases, the J end lost 9 bases, and 12 bases lay between the germline ends. The CDR3, as DNA: TGTGCCAGCTCACCGGCGCCCGAGCGCATTCAGTACTTC. Encoded protein: CASSPAPERIQYF.

The chain couples TRBV24-1 to TRBJ2-7; TRBD1 matches 8 bases. This CDR3 has 14 residues. J lost 6 bases, V lost 5 bases, and 8 bases had no gene match. Germline CDR1 and CDR2: KGHDR and SFDVKD. The CDR3, as DNA: TGTGCCACCAGTGCCTCCGGACAGGGAGGCGAGCAGTACTTC. Protein: CATSASGQGGEQYF.

V is TRBV6-2 or TRBV6-3 and J is TRBJ2-1; the match to TRBD2 covers 10 bases. The V segment lost 2 bases and the J segment 9 bases; nucleotides outside the gene matches: 1. The germline V gene encodes CDR1 MNHEY and CDR2 SVGEGT. The CDR3 is 13 residues long. CDR3 coding DNA: TGTGCCAGCAGTTACGTAGCGGGGGGTGAGCAGTTCTTC. Residues: CASSYVAGGEQFF.

The gene calls are TRBV19 and TRBJ2-3; 14 bases align to TRBD2. Germline trimming cut 10 bases from V and 3 bases from J; bases unmatched to any gene: 9. This CDR3 spans 16 amino acids. Germline V lookup: CDR1 LNHDA, CDR2 SQIVND (reference sequence). CDR3: CATRLAGGPGTDTQYF. DNA for the CDR3: TGTGCCACCCGACTAGCGGGGGGGCCCGGGACAGATACGCAGTATTTT.

This clone was seen more than once but under ten times. V and J are TRBV11-2 and TRBJ1-1; possibly TRBD1 for D (5 bases). V lost 3 bases, J lost 4 bases, and 18 bases lay in between. Germline V gene lookup returns CDR1 SGHAT and CDR2 FQNNGV. The CDR3 totals 16 residues. The CDR3 DNA sequence: TGTGCCAGCAGCTTTTCAGGGTCTTTTGGAATCACTGAAGCTTTCTTT. Translation gives CASSFSGSFGITEAFF. Based on the CDR3 plus reference TRBV11-2 and TRBJ1-1, the full variable domain is EAGVAQSPRYKIIEKRQSVAFWCNPISGHATLYWYQQILGQGPKLLIQFQNNGVVDDSQLPKDRFSAERLKGVDSTLKIQPAKLEDSAVYLCASSFSGSFGITEAFFGQGTRLTVV.

The gene calls are TRBV20-1 and TRBJ1-1, with 7 bases identical to TRBD1. The CDR3 covers 14 residues. Germline V gene data show CDR1 as DFQATT and CDR2 as SNEGSKA (reference sequence). Trimming removed 3 bases from V and 1 base from J; junction bases left unmatched: 5. CDR3 residues: CSASKGATNTEAFF. The CDR3 region has the DNA TGCAGTGCTAGTAAGGGGGCCACGAACACTGAAGCTTTCTTT.

The CDR3 bases are TGTGCCAGTCAGTGGGGACAGAGCACAGATACGCAGTATTTT. Translating it yields CASQWGQSTDTQYF. The chain employs TRBV19 and TRBJ2-3, with TRBD1 matching 7 bases. CDR3 length: 14 amino acids. CDR1 is LNHDA and CDR2 is SQIVND in the germline V gene (reference sequence). V lost 8 bases and J lost 0; bases outside the gene matches: 5.

V gene TRBV10-3 combines with J gene TRBJ1-2, with TRBD1 matching 10 bases. The CDR3 covers 17 residues. The V and J ends lost 0 bases and 6 bases, in that order; junction bases with no gene match: 10. Germline CDR1 reads ENHRY; CDR2 reads SYGVKD. CDR3 loop: CAISESQTGGLGDGYTF. CDR3 coding DNA: TGTGCCATCAGTGAGTCTCAGACAGGGGGCTTGGGAGATGGCTACACCTTC.

The chain links TRBV10-2 to TRBJ1-5, with TRBD1 identical over 7 bases. Germline-derived CDR1 and CDR2 are WSHSY and SAAADI. Trimming cost V 6 bases and J 7 bases; bases outside gene matches: 6. The CDR3 runs 13 residues. CDR3: CASREGANQPQHF. CDR3 DNA sequence: TGCGCCAGCAGGGAGGGGGCAAACCAGCCCCAGCATTTT.

The chain employs TRBV6-2 or TRBV6-3 and TRBJ2-4, with D tentatively TRBD1 (6 bases). Germline CDR1 reads MNHEY; CDR2 reads SVGEGT. V lost 6 bases and J lost 0, with 18 bases in between. The CDR3 length is 17 residues. The CDR3 region is CASSPRPGHIAKNIQYF. CDR3 nucleotides: TGTGCCAGCAGCCCTCGCCCGGGACACATAGCCAAAAACATTCAGTACTTC.

This clone was found once. The chain uses TRBV20-1 and TRBJ2-5; 7 bases match TRBD2. The CDR3 contains 14 residues. V dropped 3 bases and J dropped 4; count of bases not matched to a gene: 8. Germline CDR1 reads DFQATT; CDR2 reads SNEGSKA (reference sequence). The CDR3 coding sequence is TGCAGTGCTAGTGGTGGGGGGGAATCAGAGACCCAGTACTTC. Its translation: CSASGGGESETQYF.

This clone showed up just once. The chain couples TRBV6-5 to TRBJ2-2; 11 bases are shared with TRBD2. This CDR3 has 15 residues. J lost 4 bases, V lost 10 bases, and 8 bases had no gene match. Germline V CDR1 and CDR2: MNHEY, SVGAGI. The CDR3 DNA reads as TGTGCCACCAAACTAGCGGGGGCCCCCACCGGGGAGCTGTTTTTT. It yields the protein CATKLAGAPTGELFF.

With respect to this clone: The same CDR3 is also encoded by other DNA sequences in this sample. The genes are TRBV5-1 and TRBJ2-3; 8 nucleotides match TRBD1. Germline CDR1 SGHRS, CDR2 YFSETQ. The CDR3 covers 14 residues. Losses at the gene ends were 4 bases for V and 6 bases for J; bases not matched to a gene: 7. The CDR3 sequence: CASSLGQGLDTQYF. The CDR3 coding sequence is TGCGCCAGCAGCCTTGGACAGGGTTTGGATACGCAGTATTTT.

The chain is built from TRBV2 and TRBJ2-1; D possibly corresponds to TRBD1 (6 bases). V was cut by 7 bases and J by 4 bases, with 14 bases left in between. Per the germline V gene, CDR1 is SNHLY and CDR2 is FYNNEI. This CDR3 comprises 14 residues. CDR3 residues: CASKVRQGYNEQFF. DNA of the CDR3: TGTGCCAGCAAGGTGAGGCAGGGGTACAATGAGCAGTTCTTC. Using reference TRBV2 and TRBJ2-1 for the parts outside the CDR3, the full variable domain is EPEVTQTPSHQVTQMGQEVILRCVPISNHLYFYWYRQILGQKVEFLVSFYNNEISEKSEIFDDQFSVERPDGSNFTLKIRSTKLEDSAMYFCASKVRQGYNEQFFGPGTRLTVL.

This clone appeared once. J is TRBJ1-1 and V is TRBV10-1; no clear D. Between the trimmed V and J ends, which lost 0 bases and 4 bases, there was a span of 12 bases. Per germline, CDR1 WNHNN and CDR2 SYGVQD (reference sequence). The length of the CDR3 is 15 residues. The CDR3 coding sequence is TGCGCCAGCAGTGAGTCGTTCGAGGGAGGCACTGAAGCTTTCTTT. Its protein product is CASSESFEGGTEAFF.

The chain has TRBV4-2 and TRBJ2-1, with D perhaps matching TRBD1 (5 bases). The CDR3 runs to 15 residues. Germline V CDR1 and CDR2: LGHNA, YNFKEQ. V lost 4 bases, J lost 0 bases, and 10 bases lay in between. The CDR3 loop is CASSPQESSYNEQFF. The CDR3 DNA follows: TGTGCCAGCAGCCCACAGGAGAGCTCCTACAATGAGCAGTTCTTC.

CDR3 loop: CASSFIGGIEAFF. The CDR3 DNA follows: TGTGCCAGCAGCTTTATAGGGGGTATTGAAGCTTTCTTT. The chain uses TRBV6-2 or TRBV6-3 and TRBJ1-1, with D maybe TRBD1 (6 bases). Deletions cut 6 bases from V and 7 bases from J, with 15 bases between. The CDR3 contains 13 residues. The germline V gene has CDR1 MNHEY and CDR2 SVGEGT.

In nucleotides, the CDR3 is TGTGCCAGCAGTTCTACAGCGGGGAGCAATCAGCCCCAGCATTTT. Translating gives CASSSTAGSNQPQHF. The chain links TRBV27 to TRBJ1-5; D remains unclear. The V and J ends lost 4 bases and 1 base respectively, with 11 bases between them. The CDR3 is 15 residues long. Germline V lookup: CDR1 MNHEY, CDR2 SMNVEV (reference sequence).